The subject of this entry is one T cell receptor beta chain. This clone's antigen is unknown. Base qualities were left out, and no much larger clone turns up one base away. This sample stems from a study of T-cell memory formation after mild COVID-19 (dated by TCRdb to the early 2020s). About the study as a whole: TCR sequence clusters from the two donors were found to be largely donor specific. In two donors, T-cell clones that expanded and contracted after mild COVID-19 were tracked by sequencing TCRalpha and TCRbeta repertoires over time. Two young, previously healthy adult volunteers made up the cohort, one male and one female.

From the germline V gene, CDR1 is LGHNT and CDR2 is FRNRAP. The CDR3 has 14 amino acids, counting the end cysteine and phenylalanine. The kept DNA is CDR3 alone, 42 bases in frame from the first base. From V the trimming removes 5 bases and from J it removes 3 bases, while the gene matches leave 5 bases of the junction unaccounted for. Reads for this sample came from an Illumina NovaSeq 6000. cDNA libraries for TCRalpha and TCRbeta were prepared by 5'RACE using constant-segment primers, with sample barcodes and unique molecular identifiers added. RNA was extracted from every sample with Trizol reagent. Amplification of the libraries took two PCR steps, and the second step added a second sample barcode plus Illumina TruSeq adapters. Sequencing of the libraries was done on an Illumina NovaSeq, producing 2 x 150 bp paired-end reads. Concerning the study's data processing: Demultiplexing of reads and collapsing into UMI-guided consensus sequences were performed with migec v1.2.7. Using mixcr v2.1.11, the UMI consensuses were aligned to TRA and TRB V and J templates and assembled into clonotypes. A clonotype was counted as expanded or contracted only if both edgeR and NoisET called the change significant, with noise models trained on biological replicates. For edgeR calls, the thresholds were a false discovery rate-adjusted p below 0.01 and a log2 fold-change of 1. As an exploratory analysis of dynamics, max-normalized trajectories of the 1000 most abundant clonotypes were examined by PCA with hierarchical clustering. Each responding clone was given a CD4 or CD8 phenotype based on the CD4+ and CD8+ repertoires, which had been sequenced separately. Starting from the raw public reads, TCRdb applied fastp trimming at Q25, assembled clones with MiXCR and retained in-frame beta chains. All rows with the same CDR3 protein become a single entry with the most common DNA and genes. V and J calls and clone size were set by TCRdb, not the authors. A total of roughly 320,000 distinct CDR3 sequences appear in this sample, 25% to 30% of them only once. The leading ten clones occupy roughly 14% of the sample.

PBMCs were isolated by Ficoll-Paque density gradient centrifugation. Overall study results and their limits: Clones contracting from day 15 to 85 had balanced CD4/CD8 phenotypes, while a second wave expanding from day 15 to 37 was biased towards CD4+. The study included only a couple of mild cases, and larger cohorts that include severe cases with pre-infection samples were judged to be necessary. Whether the second-wave clones peaking on day 37 were SARS-CoV-2 specific was not confirmed. Some responding clones were found in pre-infection memory, which suggests that pre-existing cross-reactive memory T cells took part in the SARS-CoV-2 response. Contracting CD4+ clones were located mainly in the CM and EM memory subsets, whereas CD8+ clones were found to be enriched in EMRA.

The sequenced sample consisted of PBMCs or a T cell subset sorted from them (not recorded which). The rearrangement combines TRBV12-5 with TRBJ1-1; 8 nucleotides in the junction match TRBD1. This TCR was recovered from an adult woman who had mild COVID-19 (a few samples of this study predate the infection). The sample titles of this study are shuffled in the database, so cell type and time point are left out; the donor was told from shared clones. This receptor has the CDR3 CASGDRGGDTEAFF. DNA sequence: TGTGCTAGTGGTGACAGGGGAGGGGACACTGAAGCTTTCTTT.